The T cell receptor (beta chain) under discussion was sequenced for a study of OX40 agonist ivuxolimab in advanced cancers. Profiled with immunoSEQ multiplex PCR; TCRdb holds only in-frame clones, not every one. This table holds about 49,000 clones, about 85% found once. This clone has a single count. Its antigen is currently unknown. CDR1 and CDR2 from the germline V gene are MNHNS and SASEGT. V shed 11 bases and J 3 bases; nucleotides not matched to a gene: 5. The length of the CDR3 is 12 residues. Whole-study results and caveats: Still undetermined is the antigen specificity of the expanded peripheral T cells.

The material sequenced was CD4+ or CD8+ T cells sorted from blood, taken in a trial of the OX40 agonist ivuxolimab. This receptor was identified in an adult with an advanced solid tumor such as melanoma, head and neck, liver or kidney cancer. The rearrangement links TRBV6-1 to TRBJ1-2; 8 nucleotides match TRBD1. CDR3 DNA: TGTGCCTCAGGGGGCGCCGACTATGGCTACACCTTC. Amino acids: CASGGADYGYTF.